The present T cell receptor beta chain was sequenced within a study of blood T cells in healthy people across ages. Using a J-beta primer mix together with a sample-barcoded 5' primer, a second PCR was run for roughly 6 to 11 cycles. Each of the samples gave a minimum of 3 million paired-end reads that contained CDR3. TCRdb re-derived calls from the 5' RACE reads in MiXCR, one entry per CDR3 protein. The sample records approximately 690,000 distinct CDR3 sequences, around 54% being singletons. In the case of this clonotype: The antigen is unknown.

Findings of the study overall: Estimated diversity across one million T cells was deemed an underestimate.

The clonotype was recovered from a man aged 55 to 70 in good health. The material sequenced was blood.

The CDR3, as DNA: TGCGCCAGCAGTGACGCGGATGGGGCGCAGTATTTT. It translates to CASSDADGAQYF. The chain recombines TRBV10-1 with TRBJ2-3, with D unclear. The CDR3 is 12 residues long. Germline values: CDR1 WNHNN, CDR2 SYGVQD (reference sequence). V lost 3 bases to trimming and J lost 10 bases, with 11 bases between them.